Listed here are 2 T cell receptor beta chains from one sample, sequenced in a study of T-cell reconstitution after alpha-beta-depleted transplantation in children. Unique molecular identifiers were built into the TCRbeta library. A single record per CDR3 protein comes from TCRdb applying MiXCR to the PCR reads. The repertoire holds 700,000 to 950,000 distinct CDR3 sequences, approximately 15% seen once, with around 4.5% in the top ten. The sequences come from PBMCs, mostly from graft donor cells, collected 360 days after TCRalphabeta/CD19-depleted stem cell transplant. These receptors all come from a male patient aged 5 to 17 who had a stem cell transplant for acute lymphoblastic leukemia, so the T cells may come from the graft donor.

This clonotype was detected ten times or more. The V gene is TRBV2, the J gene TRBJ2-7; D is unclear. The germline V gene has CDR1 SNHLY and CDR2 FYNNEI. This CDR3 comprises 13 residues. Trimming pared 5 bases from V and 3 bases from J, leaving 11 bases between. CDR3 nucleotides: TGTGCCAGCAGTTTAGCCCCCGGCTACGAGCAGTACTTC. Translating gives CASSLAPGYEQYF.

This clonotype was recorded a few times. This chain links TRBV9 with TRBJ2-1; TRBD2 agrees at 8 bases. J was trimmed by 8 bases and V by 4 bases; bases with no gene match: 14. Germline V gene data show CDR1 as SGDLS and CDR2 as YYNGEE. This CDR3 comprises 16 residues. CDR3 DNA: TGTGCCAGCAGCCCCCAACCGGGACTAGTGGATGATGAGCAGTTCTTC. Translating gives CASSPQPGLVDDEQFF.